The 20 T cell receptor beta chains below were found in one sample sequenced in a study of OX40 agonist ivuxolimab in advanced cancers. Method: immunoSEQ multiplex PCR; TCRdb's copy keeps in-frame clones and lacks some. This table holds almost 70,000 clones, roughly nine tenths found once. The starting material was CD4+ or CD8+ T cells sorted from blood, obtained in a trial of the OX40 agonist ivuxolimab. All receptors come from an adult with an advanced solid tumor such as melanoma, head and neck, liver or kidney cancer.

The V and J genes are TRBV19 and TRBJ2-1; D remains unclear. V lost 4 bases and J 9 bases, leaving 19 bases between the germline ends. The length of the CDR3 is 15 residues. CDR1 LNHDA and CDR2 SQIVND come from the germline V gene (reference sequence). CDR3 sequence reads: CASSTGTGGLSEQFF. The DNA for the CDR3 is TGTGCCAGTAGTACTGGAACCGGTGGGCTAAGTGAGCAGTTCTTC.

The chain employs TRBV19 and TRBJ1-1; maybe TRBD1 (5 bases). CDR1 is LNHDA, CDR2 SQIVND, per germline (reference sequence). The CDR3 loop spans 13 amino acids. V was clipped by 5 bases and J by 1 base, with 8 bases between them. The CDR3: CASSRGRNTEAFF. The CDR3, as DNA: TGTGCCAGTAGTCGGGGCAGGAACACTGAAGCTTTCTTT.

The rearrangement links TRBV10-3 to TRBJ1-1; D is unresolved. The V and J ends lost 3 bases and 8 bases respectively, with 13 bases between them. CDR3 length: 13 residues. Germline V CDR1 and CDR2: ENHRY, SYGVKD. The CDR3 region has the DNA TGTGCCATCAGTGATCGGCAGGACTCAGAAGCTTTCTTT. Its protein product is CAISDRQDSEAFF.

The rearrangement links TRBV6-6 to TRBJ2-7; TRBD2 is a possible D gene (6 bases). The CDR3 runs 15 residues. From germline, CDR1 is MNHNY and CDR2 SVGAGI (reference sequence). V was pared by 4 bases and J by 2 bases, with 15 bases between. This CDR3 is CASSSRWRGTYEQYF. The DNA for the CDR3 is TGTGCCAGCAGTTCCCGGTGGAGGGGAACCTACGAGCAGTACTTC.

The chain carries TRBV19 and TRBJ2-5; 9 bases are a match to TRBD1. Germline V gene sequence: CDR1 LNHDA, CDR2 SQIVND (reference sequence). The CDR3 length is 14 residues. V shed 5 bases, J shed 5 bases, and the junction held 6 bases outside the gene matches. The CDR3 is CASSVQGAGETQYF. DNA of the CDR3: TGTGCCAGTAGTGTACAGGGGGCAGGGGAGACCCAGTACTTC.

The chain couples TRBV7-9 to TRBJ2-5; D may be TRBD1 (5 bases). V lost 5 bases to trimming and J lost 4 bases, with 14 bases between them. The CDR3 is 14 amino acids. In germline, CDR1 is SEHNR, CDR2 FQNEAQ (reference sequence). CDR3 in DNA: TGTGCCAGCAGCCTCAACAGGATAGGAGAGACCCAGTACTTC. It yields the protein CASSLNRIGETQYF.

The chain combines TRBV29-1 with TRBJ2-5; D not certain. V shed 7 bases and J shed 5 bases, with 8 bases lying between them. The length of the CDR3 is 10 residues. CDR1 SQVTM and CDR2 ANQGSEA come from the germline V gene. CDR3 sequence reads: CSAYSETQYF. The CDR3 DNA sequence: TGCAGCGCCTATTCGGAGACCCAGTACTTC. The full variable domain, its missing parts supplied by reference TRBV29-1 and TRBJ2-5, is SAVISQKPSRDICQRGTSLTIQCQVDSQVTMMFWYRQQPGQSLTLIATANQGSEATYESGFVIDKFPISRPNLTFSTLTVSNMSPEDSSIYLCSAYSETQYFGPGTRLLVL.

This chain links TRBV27 with TRBJ2-7, with unresolved D. Germline lookup yields CDR1 MNHEY and CDR2 SMNVEV (reference sequence). The CDR3 consists of 16 residues. The V and J ends lost 2 bases and 2 bases respectively, with 16 bases between them. The chain's CDR3 is CASSLGLGGGTYEQYF. The DNA for the CDR3 is TGTGCCAGCAGTTTAGGCCTCGGCGGCGGAACCTACGAGCAGTACTTC.

The chain employs TRBV5-6 and TRBJ2-1; 10 bases are a match to TRBD1. Germline-derived CDR1 and CDR2 are SGHDT and YYEEEE. J gave up 7 bases and V 4 bases, and 5 bases lay outside the gene matches. The CDR3 runs 14 residues. CDR3 bases: TGTGCCAGCAGCCCGCGACAGGGGGCAAATGAGCAGTTCTTC. This sequence encodes CASSPRQGANEQFF.

The rearrangement links TRBV11-2 to TRBJ1-2; D unresolved. The CDR3 totals 14 residues. Trimming took off 5 bases at V and 5 bases at J, with 15 bases between the two ends. Germline-derived CDR1 and CDR2 are SGHAT and FQNNGV. CDR3 DNA sequence: TGTGCCAGCAGCGCGAAGGTGTCGGGTTATGGCTACACCTTC. This translates into CASSAKVSGYGYTF.

This chain links TRBV6-5 with TRBJ2-3, with 7 positions matching TRBD1. This CDR3 is 15 amino acids long. Losses at the gene ends were 5 bases for V and 0 bases for J; bases not matched to a gene: 5. Germline loops: CDR1 MNHEY, CDR2 SVGAGI. CDR3 region: CASSRQGPSTDTQYF. The CDR3 nucleotides are TGTGCCAGCAGTCGACAGGGTCCAAGCACAGATACGCAGTATTTT.

The rearrangement links TRBV11-3 to TRBJ2-7; 7 positions agree with TRBD2. The CDR3 sequence is 15 residues long. V was clipped by 4 bases and J by 3 bases; unmatched bases: 9. Looked up from germline, CDR1 is SGHNT and CDR2 is YENEEA. The CDR3 sequence: CASSSPSSGRYEQYF. The CDR3 DNA is TGTGCCAGCAGCTCCCCTTCTAGCGGACGCTACGAGCAGTACTTC.

The chain carries TRBV28 and TRBJ1-2, with D possibly being TRBD1 (5 bases). Trimming left V 7 bases short and J 8 bases short, with 20 bases between. CDR1 is MDHEN and CDR2 is SYDVKM in the germline V gene. The CDR3 is made up of 14 amino acids. In DNA form, the CDR3 reads TGTGCCAGCACTCCGAGCCCAGGGATGAGCGGCTACACCTTC. Protein product: CASTPSPGMSGYTF.

The rearrangement links TRBV7-2 to TRBJ2-7; maybe TRBD2 (5 bases). Germline V gene data show CDR1 as SGHTA and CDR2 as FQGNSA. This CDR3 has 14 amino acids. V lost 5 bases to trimming and J lost 0 bases, with 11 bases between them. The chain's CDR3 is CASSQRVSSYEQYF. Here the CDR3 DNA reads TGTGCCAGCAGCCAGAGGGTCAGCTCCTACGAGCAGTACTTC.

This chain connects TRBV7-8 to TRBJ1-2; 7 bases align to TRBD1. The germline V gene has CDR1 SGHVS and CDR2 FQNEAQ. V lost 5 bases, J lost 4 bases, and 10 bases stayed unmatched. The CDR3 runs 15 residues. CDR3 in amino acids: CASSQRTGDLYGYTF. The CDR3 region has the DNA TGTGCCAGCAGCCAACGGACAGGTGATCTCTATGGCTACACCTTC.

J is TRBJ2-7 and V is TRBV11-2; no definite D call. V gave up 1 base and J gave up 6 bases, with 4 bases separating them. Germline CDR1 and CDR2: SGHAT and FQNNGV. There are 11 residues in the CDR3. CDR3 DNA: TGTGCCAGCAGCTTAGGGTCCGAGCAGTACTTC. It translates to CASSLGSEQYF.

The chain joins TRBV6-5 to TRBJ1-1; 9 bases are a match to TRBD1. Germline assignment: CDR1 MNHEY and CDR2 SVGAGI. With 8 bases clipped from V and 8 bases from J, the junction kept 12 bases outside the gene matches. This CDR3 spans 14 amino acids. The chain's CDR3 is CASAILTGGLEAFF. CDR3 in DNA: TGTGCCAGCGCAATTTTAACAGGGGGCTTAGAAGCTTTCTTT.

The rearrangement joins TRBV5-1 to TRBJ2-7; maybe TRBD1 (6 bases). Germline V gives CDR1 SGHRS, CDR2 YFSETQ. This CDR3 region has 14 residues. Trimming stripped 0 bases from V and 7 bases from J, with 14 bases between. The CDR3 bases are TGCGCCAGCAGCTTGGCCGGGGACATGGGGGAGCAGTACTTC. This sequence encodes CASSLAGDMGEQYF.

The chain links TRBV12-5 to TRBJ2-3; tentatively, D is TRBD1 (6 bases). CDR3 size: 15 residues. V was trimmed by 2 bases and J by 0 bases, leaving 9 bases between them. Germline-derived CDR1 and CDR2 are LGHNT and FRNRAP. This CDR3 is CASGLQRGSTDTQYF. The CDR3 DNA reads TGTGCTAGTGGTTTGCAGAGGGGGAGCACAGATACGCAGTATTTT.

The chain recombines TRBV10-3 with TRBJ2-7, with TRBD2 identical over 11 bases. The CDR3 is made up of 15 amino acids. CDR1 and CDR2 (germline): ENHRY, SYGVKD. V shed 5 bases, J shed 5 bases, and the junction held 8 bases outside the gene matches. CDR3 DNA: TGTGCCATCAGTCACACTAGCGGGAGTGAGGACGAGCAGTACTTC. As protein: CAISHTSGSEDEQYF.